The 5 T cell receptor beta chains given below trace back to one sample, sequenced in a study of blood T cell repertoires in COVID-19. The table came from immunoSEQ multiplex PCR; TCRdb's copy has only in-frame clones and leaves some out. The repertoire holds 200,000 to 250,000 clones, with about 86% as singletons. The specimen sequenced was peripheral blood. The receptors here all came from a man aged 80 or over with acute or convalescent COVID-19.

The rearrangement links TRBV5-5 to TRBJ1-5, with D perhaps matching TRBD1 (5 bases). This CDR3 contains 13 residues. V was shortened by 4 bases and J by 7 bases, with 12 bases between the two germline ends. The germline gives CDR1 SGHKS, CDR2 YYEKEE (reference sequence). CDR3 amino acids: CASSPSGGQPQHF. The DNA for the CDR3 is TGTGCCAGCAGCCCGTCCGGGGGGCAGCCCCAGCATTTT.

V and J are TRBV21-1 and TRBJ2-7; TRBD1 is the table's D call and was not checked against the DNA. TRBV21-1 is a pseudogene segment. The CDR3 has 14 residues. The CDR3 region has the DNA TGTGCCAGCAGTCTACCCCCAGCAGGCTACGAGCAGTACTTC. Encoded protein: CASSLPPAGYEQYF.

V and J are TRBV2 and TRBJ2-3, with D uncertain. The V and J ends lost 3 bases and 0 bases respectively, with 10 bases between them. Germline values: CDR1 SNHLY, CDR2 FYNNEI. The CDR3 is 15 amino acids. CDR3 nucleotide sequence: TGTGCCAGCAGTGACGAGTTTTCTAGCACAGATACGCAGTATTTT. This encodes CASSDEFSSTDTQYF.

The chain is built from TRBV27 and TRBJ2-7, with a tentative D call TRBD2 (5 bases). Trimming cost V 2 bases and J 2 bases, with 16 bases left between them. The CDR3 contains 16 residues. Germline loops: CDR1 MNHEY, CDR2 SMNVEV (reference sequence). CDR3 sequence: CASSLVRWGVPYEQYF. DNA of the CDR3: TGTGCCAGCAGTTTAGTAAGGTGGGGAGTACCCTACGAGCAGTACTTC.

CDR3 in DNA: TGTGCCAGTCAGAGTATCGGGACAGCAAATGAAAAACTGTTTTTT. This sequence encodes CASQSIGTANEKLFF. The V and J genes are TRBV19 and TRBJ1-4; 7 nucleotides align to TRBD1. Trimming cost V 8 bases and J 5 bases; bases outside gene matches: 11. The CDR3 has 15 residues. Germline CDR1 is LNHDA and CDR2 is SQIVND (reference sequence).